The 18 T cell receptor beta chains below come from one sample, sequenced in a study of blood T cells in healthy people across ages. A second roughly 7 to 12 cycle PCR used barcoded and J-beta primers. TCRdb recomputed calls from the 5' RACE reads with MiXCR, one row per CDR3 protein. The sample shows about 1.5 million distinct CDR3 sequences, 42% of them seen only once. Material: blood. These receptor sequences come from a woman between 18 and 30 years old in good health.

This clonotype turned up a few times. CDR3 DNA sequence: TGCAGTGCTAGACCTTCTAGCGGGCGGAGCACAGATACGCAGTATTTT. Translating gives CSARPSSGRSTDTQYF. This chain uses TRBV20-1 with TRBJ2-3; 8 bases align to TRBD2. The CDR3 totals 16 residues. CDR1 DFQATT and CDR2 SNEGSKA come from the germline V gene (reference sequence). The V gene end was trimmed by 2 bases and the J gene end by 0 bases; junction bases not matched to a gene: 7.

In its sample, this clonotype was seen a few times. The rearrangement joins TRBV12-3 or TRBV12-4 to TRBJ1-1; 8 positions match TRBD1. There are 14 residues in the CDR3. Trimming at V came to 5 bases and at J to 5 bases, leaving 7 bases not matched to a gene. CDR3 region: CASSKTGGVTEAFF. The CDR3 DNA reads TGTGCCAGCAGTAAAACAGGGGGAGTTACTGAAGCTTTCTTT.

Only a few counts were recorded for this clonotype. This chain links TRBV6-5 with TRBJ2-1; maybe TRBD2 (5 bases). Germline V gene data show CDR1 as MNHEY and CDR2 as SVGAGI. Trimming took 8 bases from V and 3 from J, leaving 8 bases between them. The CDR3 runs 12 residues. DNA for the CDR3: TGTGCCAGCGGCCGGGACTACAATGAGCAGTTCTTC. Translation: CASGRDYNEQFF.

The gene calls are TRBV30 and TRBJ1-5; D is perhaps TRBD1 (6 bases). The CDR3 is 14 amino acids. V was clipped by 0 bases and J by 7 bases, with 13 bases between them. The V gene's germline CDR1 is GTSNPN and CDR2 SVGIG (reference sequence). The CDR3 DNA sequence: TGTGCCTGGAGTGTGGCAGGGGTGGTGCAGCCCCAGCATTTT. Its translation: CAWSVAGVVQPQHF. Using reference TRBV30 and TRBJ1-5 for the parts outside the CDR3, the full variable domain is SQTIHQWPATLVQPVGSPLSLECTVEGTSNPNLYWYRQAAGRGLQLLFYSVGIGQISSEVPQNLSASRPQDRQFILSSKKLLLSDSGFYLCAWSVAGVVQPQHFGDGTRLSIL.

CDR3 sequence: CASSATGMRSYEQYF. The DNA of the CDR3 is TGTGCCAGCAGCGCGACAGGGATGCGGTCCTACGAGCAGTACTTC. The chain links TRBV2 to TRBJ2-7, with TRBD1 matching 7 bases. The CDR3 is made up of 15 amino acids. Trimming removed 6 bases from V and 1 base from J; junction bases left unmatched: 9. The germline gives CDR1 SNHLY, CDR2 FYNNEI.

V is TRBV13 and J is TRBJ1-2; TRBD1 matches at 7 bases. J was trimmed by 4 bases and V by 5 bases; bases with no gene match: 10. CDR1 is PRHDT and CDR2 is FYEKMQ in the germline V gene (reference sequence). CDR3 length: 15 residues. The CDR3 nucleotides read TGTGCCAGCAGCCCTCTCGGACAGGAGTCCTATGGCTACACCTTC. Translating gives CASSPLGQESYGYTF.

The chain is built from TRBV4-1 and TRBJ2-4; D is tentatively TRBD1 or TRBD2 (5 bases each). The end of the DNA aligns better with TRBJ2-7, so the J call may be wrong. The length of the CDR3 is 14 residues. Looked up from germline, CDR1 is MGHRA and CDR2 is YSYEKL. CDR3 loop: CASSHGTGWYEQYF. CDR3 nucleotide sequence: TGCGCCAGCAGCCATGGGACGGGATGGTACGAGCAGTACTTC.

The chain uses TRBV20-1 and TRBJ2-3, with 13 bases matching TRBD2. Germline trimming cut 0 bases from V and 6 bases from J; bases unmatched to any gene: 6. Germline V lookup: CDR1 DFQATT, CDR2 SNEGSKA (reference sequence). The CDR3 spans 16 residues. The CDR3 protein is CSARDPLAGGGDTQYF. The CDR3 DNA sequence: TGCAGTGCTAGAGACCCACTAGCGGGGGGGGGCGATACGCAGTATTTT.

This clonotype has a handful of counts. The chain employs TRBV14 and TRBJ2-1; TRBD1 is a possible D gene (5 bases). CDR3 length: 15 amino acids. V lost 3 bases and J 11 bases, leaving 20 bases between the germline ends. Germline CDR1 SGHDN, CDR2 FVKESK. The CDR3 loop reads CASSHPDTVKTKQFF. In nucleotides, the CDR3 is TGTGCCAGCAGCCACCCGGACACGGTCAAGACAAAGCAGTTCTTC.

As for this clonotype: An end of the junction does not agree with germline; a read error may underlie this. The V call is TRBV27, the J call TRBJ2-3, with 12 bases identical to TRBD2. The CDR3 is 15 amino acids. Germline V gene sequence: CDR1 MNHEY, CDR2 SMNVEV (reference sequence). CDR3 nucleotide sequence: TGTGCCACCAGTGAAAGACTAGCGGGGGCGAATACGCAGTATTTT. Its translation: CATSERLAGANTQYF.

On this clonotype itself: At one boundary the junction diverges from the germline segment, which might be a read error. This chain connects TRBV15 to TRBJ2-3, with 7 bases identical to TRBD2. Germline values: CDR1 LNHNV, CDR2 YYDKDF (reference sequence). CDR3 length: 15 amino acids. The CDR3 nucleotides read TGTCCCACCAGCAGAGCAGCGGGGATCACAGATATGCAGTATTTT. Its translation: CPTSRAAGITDMQYF.

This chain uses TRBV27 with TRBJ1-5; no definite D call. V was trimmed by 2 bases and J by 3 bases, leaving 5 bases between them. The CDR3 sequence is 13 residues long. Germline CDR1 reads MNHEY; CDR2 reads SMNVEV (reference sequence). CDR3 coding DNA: TGTGCCAGCAGTTTAACGCACAATCAGCCCCAGCATTTT. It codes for CASSLTHNQPQHF.

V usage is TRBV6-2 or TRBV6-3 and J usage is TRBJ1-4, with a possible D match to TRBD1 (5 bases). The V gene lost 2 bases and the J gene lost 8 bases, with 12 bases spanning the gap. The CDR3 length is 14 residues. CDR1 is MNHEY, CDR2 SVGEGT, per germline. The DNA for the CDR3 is TGTGCCAGCAGTTACGGCAGGGTGGAGGAAAAACTGTTTTTT. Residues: CASSYGRVEEKLFF.

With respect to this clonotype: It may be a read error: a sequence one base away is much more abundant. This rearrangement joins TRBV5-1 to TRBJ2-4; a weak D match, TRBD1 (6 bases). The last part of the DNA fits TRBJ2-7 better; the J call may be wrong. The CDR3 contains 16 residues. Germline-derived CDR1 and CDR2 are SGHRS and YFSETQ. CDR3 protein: CASSLGGGQTIYEQYF. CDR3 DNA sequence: TGCGCCAGCAGCTTGGGAGGCGGACAGACAATTTACGAGCAGTACTTC.

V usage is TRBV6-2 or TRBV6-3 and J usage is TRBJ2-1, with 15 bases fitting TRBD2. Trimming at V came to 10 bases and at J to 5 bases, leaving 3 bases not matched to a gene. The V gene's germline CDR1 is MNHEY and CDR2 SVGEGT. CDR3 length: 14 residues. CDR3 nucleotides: TGTGCCACCGGGACTAGCGGGGGGAACAATGAGCAGTTCTTC. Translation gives CATGTSGGNNEQFF.

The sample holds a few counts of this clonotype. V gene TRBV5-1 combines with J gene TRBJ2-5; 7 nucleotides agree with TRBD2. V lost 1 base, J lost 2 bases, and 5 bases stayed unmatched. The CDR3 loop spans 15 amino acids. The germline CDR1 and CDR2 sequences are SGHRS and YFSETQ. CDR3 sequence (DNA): TGCGCCAGCAGCTTGAGCGCGGGAGCGCAAGAGACCCAGTACTTC. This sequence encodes CASSLSAGAQETQYF.

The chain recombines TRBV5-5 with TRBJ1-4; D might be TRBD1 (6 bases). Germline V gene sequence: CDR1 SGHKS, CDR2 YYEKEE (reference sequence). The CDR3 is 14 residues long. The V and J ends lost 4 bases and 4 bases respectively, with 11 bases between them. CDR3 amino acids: CASSTTGLNEKLFF. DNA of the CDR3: TGTGCCAGCAGCACGACAGGACTTAATGAAAAACTGTTTTTT.

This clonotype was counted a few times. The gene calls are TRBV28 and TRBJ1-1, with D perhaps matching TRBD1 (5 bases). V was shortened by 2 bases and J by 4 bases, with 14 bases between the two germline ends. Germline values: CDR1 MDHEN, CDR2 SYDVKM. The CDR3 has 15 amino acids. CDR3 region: CASSLGEEGSTEAFF. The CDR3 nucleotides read TGTGCCAGCAGTTTAGGGGAGGAGGGGAGCACTGAAGCTTTCTTT.